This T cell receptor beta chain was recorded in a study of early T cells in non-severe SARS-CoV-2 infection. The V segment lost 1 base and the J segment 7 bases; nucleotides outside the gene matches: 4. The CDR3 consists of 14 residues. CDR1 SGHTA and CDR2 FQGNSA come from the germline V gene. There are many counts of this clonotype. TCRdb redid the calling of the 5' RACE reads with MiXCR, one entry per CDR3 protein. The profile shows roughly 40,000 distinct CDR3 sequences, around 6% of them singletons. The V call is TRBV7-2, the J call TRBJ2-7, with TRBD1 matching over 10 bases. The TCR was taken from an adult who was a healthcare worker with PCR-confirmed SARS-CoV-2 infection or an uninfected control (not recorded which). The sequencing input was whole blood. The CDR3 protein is CASSLVRTGGEQYF. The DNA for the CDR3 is TGTGCCAGCAGCTTAGTACGGACAGGGGGAGAGCAGTACTTC. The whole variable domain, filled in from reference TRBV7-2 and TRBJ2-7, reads GAGVSQSPSNKVTEKGKDVELRCDPISGHTALYWYRQSLGQGLEFLIYFQGNSAPDKSGLPSDRFSAERTGGSVSTLTIQRTQQEDSAVYLCASSLVRTGGEQYFGPGTRLTVT.